The entry below describes one TCR beta chain. Only a few counts were recorded for this clonotype. The antigen this receptor binds is unknown. The record has no base qualities; no much larger clone is one base away. The sample originates from a study of CD8 T cells in ankylosing spondylitis (dated by TCRdb to about 2017). General notes on the study: To find TCR variants linked to disease, the study profiled T cell receptor beta repertoires in ankylosing spondylitis patients and healthy donors. The whole study cohort included some 100 healthy donors and some 27 ankylosing spondylitis patients. Peripheral blood samples were taken, and synovial fluid was additionally collected from ankylosing spondylitis patients.

TCRdb shows the sequencer as Illumina HiSeq 2500. Quantitative 5'-RACE with molecular barcodes was used to prepare TCR beta libraries. The study's processing was this. To identify disease-linked TCR variants, a new computational method was used, one built on a probabilistic model of VDJ rearrangement. TCRdb reanalyzed the raw reads on its own, using fastp at Q25 for trimming and MiXCR for clone calling, and kept in-frame beta chains. Duplicate CDR3 protein sequences are folded into a single record with the most common DNA and genes. The V and J calls follow TCRdb's processing rather than the paper's. For this sample there are about 160,000 distinct CDR3 sequences; 15% to 20% appear just once. Together, the top ten hold under 9% of the sample. Results the study describes overall, beyond this receptor: According to the report, matched synovial fluid samples from ankylosing spondylitis patients were significantly enriched for the disease-linked clones. Some motif variants had previously been reported in the synovial fluid and blood of reactive arthritis patients, which suggests shared mechanisms of disease initiation. A CD8+ phenotype was shown by the disease-linked clones, which were found at relatively low frequencies in peripheral blood. A TCR beta motif of fewer than 10 highly homologous amino acid variants appeared characteristic of blood from ankylosing spondylitis patients.

The germline V gene sets CDR1 to SGDLS and CDR2 to YYNGEE. Spanning cysteine to phenylalanine, the CDR3 consists of 14 amino acids. Here the CDR3 DNA is all that survives: 42 bases in frame from base 1. Between the V and J ends, shortened by 0 bases and 5 bases respectively, the junction contains 8 bases. The sequence came from a male donor with ankylosing spondylitis or in good health (not recorded which). Specimen: blood, either unsorted or a sorted T cell fraction (not recorded which). This chain is built from TRBV9 and TRBJ2-2; no D segment can be confidently identified. Read as DNA, the sequence is TGTGCCAGCAGCGTAGCTGGGTCGACCGGGGAGCTGTTTTTT. Its product reads: CASSVAGSTGELFF.